The 26 T cell receptor beta chains given below trace back to one sample, sequenced in a study of shared clonotypes between healthy human individuals (dated by TCRdb to the early 2020s). The library was prepared using the immunoSEQ multiplex PCR assay. Drawn from immuneACCESS, this table holds only the in-frame rearrangements with V and J called that TCRdb kept. Clones are partly lost; checked studies trace under half to an unresolved V gene and leave the rest unexplained. Recorded for this sample are approximately 2,200,000 clones; about 93% of them occurred a single time. Over 1.5% of the sample is in the top ten clones. CD8 naive samples consisted of CD45RO-negative cells that were positively selected for CCR7, yielding a CD45RA+CCR7+ population without TemRA cells. The specimen sequenced was naive CD8+ T cells from PBMCs. In the paper's terms, the cell subset or site label means: CD45RA+CCR7+. Receptors originate from a man between 18 and 35 years old in good health. Some clones in this sample may be carry-over from other donors' samples.

The chain couples TRBV19 to TRBJ2-1, with 8 bases fitting TRBD2. The length of the CDR3 is 15 residues. Per germline, CDR1 LNHDA and CDR2 SQIVND (reference sequence). V lost 6 bases and J lost 8; bases outside the gene matches: 12. The CDR3 loop is CASSPGGGARHEQFF. In DNA, the CDR3 is TGTGCCAGTAGCCCGGGAGGGGGGGCGCGGCATGAGCAGTTCTTC.

This chain links TRBV18 with TRBJ2-1; no reliable D call. The CDR3 is 16 residues long. Per the germline V gene, CDR1 is KGHSH and CDR2 is LQKENI. V shed 1 base and J shed 0 bases, with 10 bases lying between them. CDR3 in amino acids: CASSPREASSYNEQFF. As DNA, the CDR3 is TGTGCCAGCTCACCACGCGAAGCGAGCTCCTACAATGAGCAGTTCTTC.

The V gene is TRBV29-1, the J gene TRBJ2-3; D may be TRBD1 or TRBD2 (5 bases each). This CDR3 comprises 16 residues. V was clipped by 0 bases and J by 0 bases, with 13 bases between them. Germline V gene sequence: CDR1 SQVTM, CDR2 ANQGSEA. The CDR3 sequence: CSVEDPGASSTDTQYF. CDR3 bases: TGCAGCGTTGAAGATCCCGGGGCATCTAGCACAGATACGCAGTATTTT.

The gene calls are TRBV7-8 and TRBJ1-4; 7 nucleotides align to TRBD1. Trimming removed 0 bases from V and 4 bases from J; junction bases left unmatched: 11. Per the germline V gene, CDR1 is SGHVS and CDR2 is FQNEAQ. CDR3 length: 18 residues. The CDR3 DNA follows: TGTGCCAGCAGCTTAGCTCCGCAGGGACAGTGGTTTAATGAAAAACTGTTTTTT. It codes for CASSLAPQGQWFNEKLFF.

The chain recombines TRBV9 with TRBJ2-3; D gene unclear. Trimming cost V 3 bases and J 3 bases, with 11 bases left between them. CDR1 is SGDLS and CDR2 is YYNGEE in the germline V gene. The CDR3 is 14 residues long. In DNA form, the CDR3 reads TGTGCCAGCAGCGACCGGGCCACGACAGATACGCAGTATTTT. Protein: CASSDRATTDTQYF.

The chain recombines TRBV2 with TRBJ2-5, with 7 bases fitting TRBD2. With V trimmed by 0 bases and J by 5 bases, 12 bases remained unmatched. CDR3 length equals 17 residues. Germline V gives CDR1 SNHLY, CDR2 FYNNEI. CDR3 loop: CASSEAPGLRPSETQYF. The CDR3 DNA reads TGTGCCAGCAGTGAAGCCCCGGGACTACGCCCATCGGAGACCCAGTACTTC.

For the CDR3, the DNA is TGTGCCAGCAGCGTAGAGGACGCGGCCGGGGTATATGGCTACACCTTC. As protein: CASSVEDAAGVYGYTF. The chain combines TRBV9 with TRBJ1-2; D not certain. Germline V gives CDR1 SGDLS, CDR2 YYNGEE. This CDR3 spans 16 amino acids. V was cut by 0 bases and J by 5 bases, with 17 bases left in between.

V usage is TRBV6-6 and J usage is TRBJ2-2; a weak D match, TRBD1 (6 bases). CDR1 is MNHNY, CDR2 SVGAGI, per germline (reference sequence). CDR3 length equals 15 residues. Between the trimmed V and J ends, which lost 6 bases and 3 bases, there was a span of 14 bases. CDR3 sequence reads: CASSPPDRHTGELFF. The DNA of the CDR3 is TGTGCCAGCAGCCCACCGGACAGACACACCGGGGAGCTGTTTTTT.

The gene calls are TRBV5-1 and TRBJ1-1; a possible D gene is TRBD1 (6 bases). Germline assignment: CDR1 SGHRS and CDR2 YFSETQ. There are 14 residues in the CDR3. V gave up 3 bases and J gave up 1 base, with 10 bases separating them. The CDR3 loop reads CASSSGTQNTEAFF. In nucleotides, the CDR3 is TGCGCCAGCAGCTCCGGGACACAGAACACTGAAGCTTTCTTT.

The rearrangement uses TRBV11-2 and TRBJ2-7; D not resolved. CDR3 size: 13 residues. V was trimmed by 3 bases and J by 3 bases, leaving 9 bases between them. Germline values: CDR1 SGHAT, CDR2 FQNNGV. In DNA form, the CDR3 reads TGTGCCAGCAGCTTCGTCAGATTCTACGAGCAGTACTTC. Translating gives CASSFVRFYEQYF. Filled out from reference TRBV11-2 and TRBJ2-7, the complete variable domain reads EAGVAQSPRYKIIEKRQSVAFWCNPISGHATLYWYQQILGQGPKLLIQFQNNGVVDDSQLPKDRFSAERLKGVDSTLKIQPAKLEDSAVYLCASSFVRFYEQYFGPGTRLTVT.

The J gene is TRBJ1-5, the V gene TRBV6-6; unclear D gene. Germline lookup yields CDR1 MNHNY and CDR2 SVGAGI (reference sequence). The CDR3 totals 14 residues. The ends were cut back, 6 bases at V and 4 bases at J, with 13 bases in the middle. Written as DNA, the CDR3 is TGTGCCAGCAGCGACAAAAGGGCAAATCAGCCCCAGCATTTT. This codes for CASSDKRANQPQHF.

This chain connects TRBV6-4 to TRBJ2-2; 7 nucleotides agree with TRBD2. The CDR3 has 16 residues. V trimming: 0 bases; J trimming: 6 bases; junction bases outside the gene matches: 7. Germline loops: CDR1 MRHNA, CDR2 SNTAGT. CDR3 residues: CASSDSGGRSAGELFF. The CDR3 nucleotides read TGTGCCAGCAGTGACTCTGGCGGGAGATCGGCCGGGGAGCTGTTTTTT.

The chain recombines TRBV6-1 with TRBJ2-7; D not certain. Trimming removed 8 bases at V and 0 bases at J, with 11 bases between. This CDR3 spans 13 amino acids. The germline V gene has CDR1 MNHNS and CDR2 SASEGT. CDR3: CASEPASSYEQYF. CDR3 in DNA: TGTGCCAGCGAACCGGCCTCCTCCTACGAGCAGTACTTC.

This rearrangement joins TRBV7-9 to TRBJ2-7, with TRBD1 matching 8 bases. The ends lost 8 bases at V and 7 bases at J; junction bases unmatched: 16. The CDR3 is 15 residues long. In germline, CDR1 is SEHNR, CDR2 FQNEAQ (reference sequence). CDR3 in amino acids: CASALWRGRGQEQYF. CDR3 sequence (DNA): TGTGCCAGCGCCTTGTGGAGAGGCAGGGGGCAAGAGCAGTACTTC.

This rearrangement joins TRBV30 to TRBJ2-1; D is unclear. Trimming took 0 bases from V and 2 from J, leaving 5 bases between them. The CDR3 runs to 13 residues. Germline CDR1 is GTSNPN and CDR2 is SVGIG (reference sequence). CDR3 sequence: CAWSVSAYNEQFF. The CDR3 DNA is TGTGCCTGGAGTGTTTCTGCCTACAATGAGCAGTTCTTC.

This clone was detected once. In nucleotides, the CDR3 is TGTGCCAGCAGCTTGCCACTTGGTCGGGCCAGGCAGACGAATCAGCCCCAGCATTTT. It encodes CASSLPLGRARQTNQPQHF. This chain connects TRBV5-8 to TRBJ1-5; D not resolved. Germline V gene lookup returns CDR1 SGHTS and CDR2 YDEGEE. Trimming cost V 1 base and J 4 bases, with 24 bases left between them. The CDR3 length is 19 residues.

The chain uses TRBV7-3 and TRBJ2-7; D call uncertain. The V and J ends lost 4 bases and 3 bases respectively, with 13 bases between them. CDR1 and CDR2 (germline): SGHTA, FQGTGA. The CDR3 contains 14 residues. CDR3 in DNA: TGTGCCAGCAGCTCTCGGTGGTCCCACTACGAGCAGTACTTC. Residues: CASSSRWSHYEQYF. Combining the CDR3 with reference TRBV7-3 and TRBJ2-7 gives the whole variable domain GAGVSQTPSNKVTEKGKYVELRCDPISGHTALYWYRQSLGQGPEFLIYFQGTGAADDSGLPNDRFFAVRPEGSVSTLKIQRTERGDSAVYLCASSSRWSHYEQYFGPGTRLTVT.

This clone appeared once. The V call is TRBV6-5, the J call TRBJ2-2; D is uncertain. Looked up from germline, CDR1 is MNHEY and CDR2 is SVGAGI. There are 15 residues in the CDR3. The V gene lost 0 bases and the J gene lost 6 bases, with 11 bases spanning the gap. CDR3 nucleotides: TGTGCCAGCAGTTACTCGGGTTTCCGACCCGGGGAGCTGTTTTTT. Its protein product is CASSYSGFRPGELFF.

For the CDR3, the DNA is TGTGCCAGCAGCTTTTTGGCGGGAGGGCCCACGGGCGAGCAGTACTTC. It specifies CASSFLAGGPTGEQYF. This chain connects TRBV5-6 to TRBJ2-7; 9 bases line up with TRBD2. Trimming at V came to 2 bases and at J to 6 bases, leaving 12 bases not matched to a gene. Per germline, CDR1 SGHDT and CDR2 YYEEEE. The CDR3 is made up of 16 amino acids.

This chain joins TRBV7-2 and TRBJ2-2; 7 nucleotides align to TRBD1. V was clipped by 8 bases and J by 0 bases; unmatched bases: 6. This CDR3 has 15 residues. Germline lookup yields CDR1 SGHTA and CDR2 FQGNSA. CDR3: CASENRGSNTGELFF. In DNA form, the CDR3 reads TGTGCCAGCGAAAACAGGGGATCGAACACCGGGGAGCTGTTTTTT.

The rearrangement links TRBV4-1 to TRBJ2-3, with D possibly being TRBD2 (5 bases). Germline values: CDR1 MGHRA, CDR2 YSYEKL. The length of the CDR3 is 14 residues. V lost 4 bases to trimming and J lost 4 bases, with 12 bases between them. CDR3 sequence reads: CASSLELVSDTQYF. CDR3 nucleotides: TGCGCCAGCAGCCTTGAACTAGTTTCAGATACGCAGTATTTT.

The V gene is TRBV7-3, the J gene TRBJ2-1; TRBD2 aligns across 12 bases. This CDR3 has 15 residues. V was clipped by 3 bases and J by 6 bases; unmatched bases: 3. Germline CDR1 and CDR2: SGHTA and FQGTGA. The CDR3 sequence is CASSLTSGSVNEQFF. As DNA, the CDR3 is TGTGCCAGCAGCTTGACTAGCGGGAGCGTCAATGAGCAGTTCTTC.

This clone came up once. The same CDR3 arises from other DNA sequences in this sample as well. The V call is TRBV15, the J call TRBJ2-5; tentatively, D is TRBD1 or TRBD2 (5 bases each). The V end was cut by 5 bases, the J end by 3 bases, with 10 bases between. This CDR3 region has 13 residues. CDR1 is LNHNV and CDR2 is YYDKDF in the germline V gene (reference sequence). For the CDR3, the DNA is TGTGCCACCAGCCTGGGACGGAAAGAGACCCAGTACTTC. It translates to CATSLGRKETQYF.

The chain links TRBV6-6 to TRBJ2-7; D unclear. CDR1 is MNHNY and CDR2 is SVGAGI in the germline V gene (reference sequence). The CDR3 has 13 amino acids. V dropped 0 bases and J dropped 2 bases, with 5 bases sitting between them. DNA for the CDR3: TGTGCCAGCAGTTACTCGTTTACCTACGAGCAGTACTTC. Protein: CASSYSFTYEQYF.

The table lists this clone with a few counts. The chain couples TRBV2 to TRBJ1-3; 7 positions match TRBD1. The germline CDR1 and CDR2 sequences are SNHLY and FYNNEI. The CDR3 loop spans 13 amino acids. V trimming: 3 bases; J trimming: 6 bases; junction bases outside the gene matches: 2. This chain's CDR3 is CASSETGLNTIYF. CDR3 nucleotide sequence: TGTGCCAGCAGTGAGACAGGGCTAAACACCATATATTTT.

The chain has TRBV6-1 and TRBJ2-1; 9 bases line up with TRBD1. This CDR3 is 16 amino acids long. Looked up from germline, CDR1 is MNHNS and CDR2 is SASEGT. V was clipped by 0 bases and J by 8 bases; unmatched bases: 8. The CDR3 bases are TGTGCCAGCAGTGAAGCTGCGGACAGGGGAGGAGATGAGCAGTTCTTC. Its protein product is CASSEAADRGGDEQFF.